These T cell receptor beta chains were read from a single sample in a study of graft-versus-host responses after intestinal transplantation. TCRdb keeps only in-frame clones here, not all; method: immunoSEQ multiplex PCR. The sample consists of about 37,000 clones, roughly 90% of them appearing once. The sequences come from ileum tissue, collected less than 210 days after intestinal transplant. These receptor sequences come from a human patient who received an intestinal transplant, so some T cells may come from the graft donor. Both conserved end residues are part of each CDR3. The D gene is left open where the match is weak. The size field is filled for only some rows; it gives once, few, many or a size class.

d_gene,v_gene,j_gene,abundance,CDR3aa,CDR3nt
TRBD1,TRBV5-1,TRBJ2-2,.,CASSTGQGATGELFF,TGCGCCAGCAGCACCGGACAGGGGGCGACCGGGGAGCTGTTTTTT
.,TRBV6-1,TRBJ2-7,.,CASSEAWGEQYF,TGTGCCAGCAGTGAAGCATGGGGCGAGCAGTACTTC
.,TRBV10-3,TRBJ1-2,.,CAISAQEGDYGYTF,TGTGCCATCAGTGCTCAGGAGGGGGATTATGGCTACACCTTC
.,TRBV18,TRBJ2-5,.,CASRTSTDTQYF,TGTGCCAGCCGAACCTCAACCGACACCCAGTACTTC
.,TRBV30,TRBJ2-3,.,CAWSWSTDTQYF,TGTGCCTGGAGTTGGTCCACAGATACGCAGTATTTT
.,TRBV27,TRBJ2-1,.,CASSSLNEQFF,TGTGCCAGCAGTTCCCTAAATGAGCAGTTCTTC
.,TRBV5-1,TRBJ2-2,.,CASSLEGPITGELFF,TGCGCCAGCAGCTTGGAGGGCCCTATTACCGGGGAGCTGTTTTTT
.,TRBV6-4,TRBJ1-5,.,CASSDDSPGGWFPNQPQHF,TGTGCCAGCAGTGACGATTCACCCGGGGGCTGGTTTCCCAATCAGCCCCAGCATTTT
.,TRBV28,TRBJ1-5,.,CASSLSFQPQHF,TGTGCCAGCAGTTTATCGTTCCAGCCCCAGCATTTT
TRBD2,TRBV6-6,TRBJ2-1,.,CASRHTSGGAGNEQFF,TGTGCCAGCAGGCATACTAGCGGGGGGGCGGGGAATGAGCAGTTCTTC
.,TRBV7-9,TRBJ2-2,.,CASSLEGGTGELFF,TGTGCCAGCAGCTTAGAGGGGGGCACCGGGGAGCTGTTTTTT
TRBD2,TRBV5-1,TRBJ2-1,.,CASSLAGLAPYNEQFF,TGCGCCAGCAGCTTGGCCGGACTAGCGCCATACAATGAGCAGTTCTTC
.,TRBV15,TRBJ1-3,.,CATSSGQTGNTIYF,TGTGCCACCAGCAGCGGACAGACTGGAAACACCATATATTTT
TRBD2,TRBV6-5,TRBJ2-1,.,CASREPGLAGREQFF,TGTGCCAGCAGGGAACCGGGACTAGCGGGACGTGAGCAGTTCTTC
.,TRBV28,TRBJ1-2,.,CASSFRGFGGRGYTF,TGTGCCAGCAGTTTTAGAGGGTTCGGAGGAAGAGGCTACACCTTC
.,TRBV11-2,TRBJ2-1,.,CASSLDLGQINEQFF,TGTGCCAGCAGCTTAGATCTGGGGCAAATCAATGAGCAGTTCTTC
.,TRBV10-1,TRBJ2-1,.,CASSESMTSQFF,TGCGCCAGCAGTGAGTCGATGACTTCACAGTTCTTC
.,TRBV15,TRBJ1-5,.,CATSRDHQPQHF,TGTGCCACCAGCAGAGATCACCAGCCCCAGCATTTT
.,TRBV4-2,TRBJ1-5,.,CASSGRGEQPQHF,TGTGCCAGCAGCGGCCGTGGGGAGCAGCCCCAGCATTTT
.,TRBV5-1,TRBJ2-3,.,CASSLAASVDTQYF,TGCGCCAGCAGCTTGGCCGCTAGTGTGGATACGCAGTATTTT
TRBD1,TRBV28,TRBJ1-5,once,CASREGQGSGQPQHF,TGTGCCAGCAGGGAGGGACAGGGGAGCGGTCAGCCCCAGCATTTT
TRBD1,TRBV28,TRBJ2-7,.,CASSSGTGRSWEQYF,TGTGCCAGCAGTTCCGGGACAGGGCGATCCTGGGAGCAGTACTTC
.,TRBV7-9,TRBJ2-1,.,CASSLHNEQFF,TGTGCCAGCAGCTTACACAATGAGCAGTTCTTC
TRBD2,TRBV2,TRBJ2-5,.,CASRPRGLAGDGETQYF,TGTGCCAGCAGGCCCCGCGGGCTAGCGGGAGATGGGGAGACCCAGTACTTC
TRBD1,TRBV7-9,TRBJ1-2,.,CASSPGQGEYYGYTF,TGTGCCAGCAGCCCCGGACAGGGGGAATACTATGGCTACACCTTC
.,TRBV5-1,TRBJ2-1,.,CASSLAQGYNEQFF,TGCGCCAGCAGCTTGGCTCAAGGCTACAATGAGCAGTTCTTC
.,TRBV23-1,TRBJ2-3,once,CASSQSHCQYEEYF,TGCGCCAGCAGTCAATCCCACTGTCAATACGAGGAGTATTTT
TRBD2,TRBV5-4,TRBJ2-7,.,CASSFGGTNYEQYF,TGTGCCAGCAGCTTCGGAGGGACTAACTACGAGCAGTACTTC
TRBD1,TRBV4-2,TRBJ2-2,.,CASGKGQGNTGELFF,TGTGCCAGCGGAAAAGGACAGGGGAACACCGGGGAGCTGTTTTTT
TRBD2,TRBV11-2,TRBJ2-1,.,CASSLGPSGRAYEQFF,TGTGCCAGCAGCTTAGGACCTAGCGGGAGGGCTTATGAGCAGTTCTTC
TRBD2,TRBV11-2,TRBJ2-3,.,CASSLVRGGEDTQYF,TGTGCCAGCAGCTTAGTGCGGGGGGGGGAAGATACGCAGTATTTT
.,TRBV10-3,TRBJ1-2,once,CASAGRSGVLYGYTF,TGTGCCAGCGCGGGGCGTAGCGGTGTGCTTTATGGCTACACCTTC
.,TRBV27,TRBJ2-7,.,CASLKPPREQYF,TGTGCCAGCCTTAAACCCCCCCGCGAGCAGTACTTC
TRBD1,TRBV7-9,TRBJ2-7,.,CASSTWDREFQYF,TGTGCCAGCAGCACATGGGACAGGGAGTTTCAGTACTTC
.,TRBV2,TRBJ2-2,.,CASNRNRETGELFF,TGTGCCAGCAATAGAAACAGGGAAACCGGGGAGCTGTTTTTT
.,TRBV7-8,TRBJ1-6,.,CASSLYLDSPLHF,TGTGCCAGCAGCTTGTACCTGGATTCACCCCTCCACTTT
.,TRBV6-4,TRBJ2-1,.,CAPGHYEQFF,TGTGCCCCCGGACACTACGAGCAGTTCTTC
.,TRBV15,TRBJ2-3,.,CATSSGITTDTQYF,TGTGCCACCAGCTCAGGAATAACCACAGATACGCAGTATTTT
.,TRBV28,TRBJ2-2,.,CASSLGPRQLFF,TGTGCCAGCAGTTTGGGTCCCCGGCAGCTGTTTTTT
.,TRBV5-6,TRBJ1-2,few,CASSLGDSYGYTF,TGTGCCAGCAGCTTGGGAGACAGCTATGGCTACACCTTC
.,TRBV6-5,TRBJ1-1,.,CASSYYDKNTEAFF,TGTGCCAGCAGTTACTATGACAAGAACACTGAAGCTTTCTTT
.,TRBV2,TRBJ2-4,.,CASSEGRGRNIQYF,TGTGCCAGCAGTGAAGGGAGGGGGCGGAACATTCAGTACTTC
.,TRBV6-1,TRBJ1-6,once,CASSVPLYNSPLHF,TGTGCCAGCAGTGTACCATTGTATAATTCACCCCTCCACTTT
TRBD2,TRBV27,TRBJ2-7,.,CASSPEGEGRGYEQYF,TGTGCCAGCAGTCCCGAAGGGGAGGGTCGGGGCTACGAGCAGTACTTC
.,TRBV5-1,TRBJ2-3,once,CASSSWEPRAADTQYF,TGCGCCAGCAGCTCGTGGGAGCCCCGGGCCGCAGATACGCAGTATTTT
.,TRBV21-1,TRBJ2-1,.,CASSKGEGGDEQFF,TGTGCCAGCAGCAAGGGTGAAGGGGGCGATGAGCAGTTCTTC
TRBD2,TRBV9,TRBJ2-3,few,CASSLQTGGPDTQYF,TGTGCCAGCAGCCTCCAAACGGGGGGGCCAGATACGCAGTATTTT
TRBD2,TRBV10-1,TRBJ2-5,.,CASSSGLAGVETQYF,TGCGCCAGCAGCTCCGGACTAGCGGGGGTAGAGACCCAGTACTTC
.,TRBV15,TRBJ1-5,.,CATLFSKTGLGQPQHF,TGTGCCACCCTCTTTAGCAAAACAGGTCTCGGTCAGCCCCAGCATTTT
.,TRBV28,TRBJ1-4,.,CASSLYYSPLDINEKLFF,TGTGCCAGCAGTTTGTATTACAGCCCCCTTGACATTAATGAAAAACTGTTTTTT
.,TRBV4-2,TRBJ2-5,.,CASSPNGGPHQETQYF,TGTGCCAGCAGTCCCAACGGGGGGCCACACCAAGAGACCCAGTACTTC
.,TRBV5-5,TRBJ1-2,.,CASSLGIYGYTF,TGTGCCAGCAGCTTGGGAATTTATGGCTACACCTTC
TRBD1,TRBV5-1,TRBJ2-3,.,CASSSGTGVVTDTQYF,TGCGCCAGCAGCTCGGGGACAGGGGTTGTCACAGATACGCAGTATTTT
.,TRBV14,TRBJ2-6,.,CASSLWTVGANVLTF,TGTGCCAGCAGCCTCTGGACAGTTGGGGCCAACGTCCTGACTTTC
TRBD2,TRBV4-2,TRBJ2-3,.,CASSQVPSGGADTQYF,TGTGCCAGCAGCCAAGTACCTAGCGGGGGTGCAGATACGCAGTATTTT